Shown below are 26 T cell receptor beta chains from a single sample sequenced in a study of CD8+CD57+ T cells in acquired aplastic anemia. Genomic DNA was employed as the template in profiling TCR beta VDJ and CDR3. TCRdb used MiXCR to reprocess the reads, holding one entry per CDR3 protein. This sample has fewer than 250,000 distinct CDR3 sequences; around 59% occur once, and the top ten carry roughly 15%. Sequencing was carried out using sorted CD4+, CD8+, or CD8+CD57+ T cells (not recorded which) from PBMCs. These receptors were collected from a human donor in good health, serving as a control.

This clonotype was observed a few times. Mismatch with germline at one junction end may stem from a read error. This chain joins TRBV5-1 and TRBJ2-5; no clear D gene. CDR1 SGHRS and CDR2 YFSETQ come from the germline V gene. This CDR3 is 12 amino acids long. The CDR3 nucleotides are TGTGCCAGCATCAGCTTAGGGGAGACCCAGTACTTC. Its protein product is CASISLGETQYF.

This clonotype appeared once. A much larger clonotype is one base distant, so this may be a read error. In DNA, the CDR3 is TGTGCCAGCAGTGAAGCGTTTCAGAAACTCTATGGCTACACCTTC. Its protein product is CASSEAFQKLYGYTF. J is TRBJ1-2 and V is TRBV19; D gene uncertain. Germline V gene sequence: CDR1 LNHDA, CDR2 SQIVND (reference sequence). This CDR3 comprises 15 residues. V lost 9 bases and J lost 4, with 21 bases in between.

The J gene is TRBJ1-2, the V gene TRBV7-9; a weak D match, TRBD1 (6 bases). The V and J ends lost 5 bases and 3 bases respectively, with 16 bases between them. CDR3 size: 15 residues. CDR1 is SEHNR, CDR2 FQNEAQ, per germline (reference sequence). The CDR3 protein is CASSLQGGADYGYTF. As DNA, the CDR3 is TGTGCCAGCAGCCTACAAGGGGGGGCCGACTATGGCTACACCTTC.

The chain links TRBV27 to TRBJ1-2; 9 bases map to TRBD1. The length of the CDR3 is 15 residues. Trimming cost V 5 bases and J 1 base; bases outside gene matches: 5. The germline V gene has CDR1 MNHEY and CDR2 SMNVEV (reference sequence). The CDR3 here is CASSRQGGVNYGYTF. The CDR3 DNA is TGTGCCAGCAGTCGACAGGGGGGGGTTAACTATGGCTACACCTTC.

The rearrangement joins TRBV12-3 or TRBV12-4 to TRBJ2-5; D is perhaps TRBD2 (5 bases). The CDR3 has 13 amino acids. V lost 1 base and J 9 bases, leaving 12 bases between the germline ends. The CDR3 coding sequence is TGTGCCAGCAGTTTAGGGGAGAATCAGCCCCAGTACTTC. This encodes CASSLGENQPQYF.

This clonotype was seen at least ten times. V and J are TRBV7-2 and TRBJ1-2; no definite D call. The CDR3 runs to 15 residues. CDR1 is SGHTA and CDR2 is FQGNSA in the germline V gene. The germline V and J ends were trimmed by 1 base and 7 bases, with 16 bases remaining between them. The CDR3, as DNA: TGTGCCAGCAGCTTAGTCTGGACCCCCGTTAGTGGCTACACCTTC. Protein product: CASSLVWTPVSGYTF.

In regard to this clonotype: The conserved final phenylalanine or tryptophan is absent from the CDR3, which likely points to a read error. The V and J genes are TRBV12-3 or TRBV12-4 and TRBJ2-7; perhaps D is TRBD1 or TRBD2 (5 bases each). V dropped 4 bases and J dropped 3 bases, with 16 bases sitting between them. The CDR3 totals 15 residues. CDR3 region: CASSSRSGTVYEQYL. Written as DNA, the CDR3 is TGTGCCAGCAGTTCGCGCTCCGGGACCGTCTACGAGCAGTACCTC.

Written as DNA, the CDR3 is TGTGCCATCAAGGGCGGGGGGGAAGAGACCCAGTACTTC. Protein sequence: CAIKGGGEETQYF. The rearrangement links TRBV10-3 to TRBJ2-5; the match to TRBD2 covers 9 bases. The trim removed 7 bases at V and 3 bases at J, leaving 3 bases unmatched. The CDR3 extends over 13 amino acids. Germline-derived CDR1 and CDR2 are ENHRY and SYGVKD.

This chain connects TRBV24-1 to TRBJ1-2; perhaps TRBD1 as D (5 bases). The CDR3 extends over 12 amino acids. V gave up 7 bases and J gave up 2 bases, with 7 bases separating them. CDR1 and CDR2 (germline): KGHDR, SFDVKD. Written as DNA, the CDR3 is TGTGCCACCAGCCCAGGGAACTATGGCTACACCTTC. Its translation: CATSPGNYGYTF.

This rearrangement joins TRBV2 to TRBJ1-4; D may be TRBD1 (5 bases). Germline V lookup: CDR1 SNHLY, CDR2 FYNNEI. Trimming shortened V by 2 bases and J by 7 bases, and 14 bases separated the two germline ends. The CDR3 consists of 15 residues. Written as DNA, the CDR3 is TGTGCCAGCAGTGAAACAGGCGGGTTGGGTGAAAAACTGTTTTTT. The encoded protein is CASSETGGLGEKLFF.

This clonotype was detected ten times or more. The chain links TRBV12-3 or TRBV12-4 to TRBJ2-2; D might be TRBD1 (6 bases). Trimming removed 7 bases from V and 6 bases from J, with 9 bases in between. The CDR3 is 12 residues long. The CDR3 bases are TGTGCCAGCAAACAGGGATCCGGGGAGCTGTTTTTT. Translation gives CASKQGSGELFF.

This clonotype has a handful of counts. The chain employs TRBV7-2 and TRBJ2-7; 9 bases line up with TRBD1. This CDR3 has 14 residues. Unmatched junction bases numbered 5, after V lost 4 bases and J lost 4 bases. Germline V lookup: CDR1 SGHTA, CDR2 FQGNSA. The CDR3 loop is CASSSGTGRYEQYF. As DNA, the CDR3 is TGTGCCAGCAGCTCCGGGACAGGGAGGTACGAGCAGTACTTC.

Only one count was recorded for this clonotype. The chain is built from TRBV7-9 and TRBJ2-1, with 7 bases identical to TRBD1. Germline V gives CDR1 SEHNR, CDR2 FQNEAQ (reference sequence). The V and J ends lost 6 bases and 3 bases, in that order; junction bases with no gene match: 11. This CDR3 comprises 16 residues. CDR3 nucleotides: TGTGCCAGCAGTCACCTACAGGGGAGCTTCTACAATGAGCAGTTCTTC. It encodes CASSHLQGSFYNEQFF.

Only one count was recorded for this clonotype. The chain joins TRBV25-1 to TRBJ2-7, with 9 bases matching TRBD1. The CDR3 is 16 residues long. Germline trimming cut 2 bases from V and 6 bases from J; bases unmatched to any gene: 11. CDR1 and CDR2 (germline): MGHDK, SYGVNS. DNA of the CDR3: TGTGCCAGCAGTGAACTACCGGGACAGGGCATCATCGAGCAGTACTTC. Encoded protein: CASSELPGQGIIEQYF.

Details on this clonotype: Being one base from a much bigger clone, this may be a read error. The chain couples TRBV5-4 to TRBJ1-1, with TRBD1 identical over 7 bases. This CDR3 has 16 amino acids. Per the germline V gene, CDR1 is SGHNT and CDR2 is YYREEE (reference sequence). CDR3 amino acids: CVSSPTGEIMNTEAFF. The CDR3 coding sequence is TGTGTCAGCAGCCCCACAGGGGAAATCATGAACACTGAAGCTTTCTTT.

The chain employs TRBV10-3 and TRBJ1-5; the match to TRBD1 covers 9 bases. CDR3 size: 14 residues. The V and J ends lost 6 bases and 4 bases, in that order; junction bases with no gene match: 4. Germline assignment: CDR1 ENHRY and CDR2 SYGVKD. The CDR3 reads CAISHGTGNQPQHF. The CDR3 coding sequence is TGTGCCATCAGCCACGGGACAGGGAATCAGCCCCAGCATTTT.

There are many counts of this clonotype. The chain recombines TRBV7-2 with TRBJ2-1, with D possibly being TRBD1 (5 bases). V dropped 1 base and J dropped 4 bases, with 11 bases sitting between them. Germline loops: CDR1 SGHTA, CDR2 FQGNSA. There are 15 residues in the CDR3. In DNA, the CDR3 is TGTGCCAGCAGCTTAGATAATTACAGGTACAATGAGCAGTTCTTC. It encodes CASSLDNYRYNEQFF.

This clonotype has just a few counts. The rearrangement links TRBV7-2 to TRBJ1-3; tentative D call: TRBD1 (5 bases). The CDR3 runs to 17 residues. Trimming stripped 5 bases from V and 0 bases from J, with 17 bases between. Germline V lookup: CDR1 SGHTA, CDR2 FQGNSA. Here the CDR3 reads CASSPQVRDRSGNTIYF. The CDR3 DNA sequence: TGTGCCAGCAGCCCACAGGTCAGGGACCGCTCTGGAAACACCATATATTTT.

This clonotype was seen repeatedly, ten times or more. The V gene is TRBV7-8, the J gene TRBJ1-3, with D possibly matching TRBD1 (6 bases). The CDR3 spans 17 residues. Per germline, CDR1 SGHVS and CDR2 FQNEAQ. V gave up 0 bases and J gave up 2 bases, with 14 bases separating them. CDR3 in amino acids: CASSLAVQGKTGNTIYF. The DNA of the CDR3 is TGTGCCAGCAGCTTAGCGGTCCAGGGGAAGACTGGAAACACCATATATTTT.

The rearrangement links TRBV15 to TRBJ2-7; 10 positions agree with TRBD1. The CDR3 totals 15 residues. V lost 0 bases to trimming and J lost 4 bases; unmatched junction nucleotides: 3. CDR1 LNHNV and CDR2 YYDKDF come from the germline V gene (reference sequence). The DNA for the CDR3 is TGTGCCACCAGCAGAGATAGGACAGGGGGGTACGAGCAGTACTTC. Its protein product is CATSRDRTGGYEQYF. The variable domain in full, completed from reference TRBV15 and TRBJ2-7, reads DAMVIQNPRYQVTQFGKPVTLSCSQTLNHNVMYWYQQKSSQAPKLLFHYYDKDFNNEADTPDNFQSRRPNTSFCFLDIRSPGLGDTAMYLCATSRDRTGGYEQYFGPGTRLTVT.

The CDR3 DNA is TGTGCCAGCAGCTCCTCAGGGGTGAACACTGAAGCTTTCTTT. It specifies CASSSSGVNTEAFF. V gene TRBV7-2 combines with J gene TRBJ1-1, with a weak D call TRBD1 (6 bases). V was shortened by 4 bases and J by 0 bases, with 9 bases between the two germline ends. The CDR3 consists of 14 residues. Germline V gene lookup returns CDR1 SGHTA and CDR2 FQGNSA.

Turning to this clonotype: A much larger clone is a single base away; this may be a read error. The CDR3 loop is CASTIPTPTDTQHF. The CDR3 DNA reads as TGTGCCAGCACGATCCCGACCCCCACAGATACGCAGCATTTT. V and J are TRBV6-6 and TRBJ2-3; D is ambiguous. The end of the DNA is better explained by TRBJ1-5, so the J call may be wrong. The CDR3 is 14 amino acids. Germline lookup yields CDR1 MNHNY and CDR2 SVGAGI (reference sequence).

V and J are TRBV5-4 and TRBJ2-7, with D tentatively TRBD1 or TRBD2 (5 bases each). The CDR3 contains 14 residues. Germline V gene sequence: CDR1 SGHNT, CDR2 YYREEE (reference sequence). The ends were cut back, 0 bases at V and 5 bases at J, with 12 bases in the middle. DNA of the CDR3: TGTGCCAGCAGCTTGGGCAGGGAGAGCGACGAGCAGTACTTC. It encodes CASSLGRESDEQYF.

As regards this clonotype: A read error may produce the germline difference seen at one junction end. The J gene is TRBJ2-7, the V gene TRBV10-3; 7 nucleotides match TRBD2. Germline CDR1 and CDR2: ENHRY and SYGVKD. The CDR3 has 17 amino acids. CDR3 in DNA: TGTGCCACCAGTGACTCTAGCGCCCGGGGGGTTGGGTACGAGCAGTACTTC. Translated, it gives CATSDSSARGVGYEQYF.

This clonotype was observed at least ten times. The CDR3 reads CASSQEPQPGTYEQYF. As DNA, the CDR3 is TGTGCCAGCAGCCAAGAACCCCAACCGGGGACTTACGAGCAGTACTTC. The rearrangement uses TRBV4-2 and TRBJ2-7; a weak D match, TRBD2 (6 bases). The germline V gene has CDR1 LGHNA and CDR2 YNFKEQ. The V end was cut by 0 bases, the J end by 4 bases, with 16 bases between. The CDR3 runs 16 residues.

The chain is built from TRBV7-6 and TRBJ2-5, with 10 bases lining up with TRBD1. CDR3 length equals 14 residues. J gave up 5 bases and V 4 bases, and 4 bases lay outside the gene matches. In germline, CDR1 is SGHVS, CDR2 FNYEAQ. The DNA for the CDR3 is TGTGCCAGCAGCTCGGGACAGGGGATCGAGACCCAGTACTTC. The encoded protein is CASSSGQGIETQYF.